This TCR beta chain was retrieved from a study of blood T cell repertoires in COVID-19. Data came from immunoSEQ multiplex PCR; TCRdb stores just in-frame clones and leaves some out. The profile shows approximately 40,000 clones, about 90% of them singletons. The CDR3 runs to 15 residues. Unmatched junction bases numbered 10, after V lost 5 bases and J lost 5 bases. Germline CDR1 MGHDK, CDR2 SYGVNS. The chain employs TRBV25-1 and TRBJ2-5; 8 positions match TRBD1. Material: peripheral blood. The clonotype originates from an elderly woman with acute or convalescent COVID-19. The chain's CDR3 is CASSPLTGATETQYF. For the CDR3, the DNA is TGTGCCAGCAGTCCCCTGACAGGGGCCACGGAGACCCAGTACTTC.